This T cell receptor beta chain was identified in a study of Ad26.COV2.S vaccination and SARS-CoV-2 variants. Looking at the study overall: Donor was in the COV1001 Ad26.COV2.S trial arm. Intramuscular Ad26.COV2.S at 5x10^10 or 1x10^11 viral particles.

This clone was found once. Antigen unknown. Germline-derived CDR1 and CDR2 are SGHTS and YDEGEE. Trimming removed 0 bases from V and 10 bases from J; junction bases left unmatched: 14. This CDR3 contains 17 residues. Treatment described: roughly 18 received Ad26.COV2.S at low or high dose, single or two shots; several received placebo; per-sample allocation not given. Day 63 after the first injection of vaccine or placebo was the sampling time. Overall study findings and caveats: The analyses of TCR breadth and depth may have understated the size of total T cell responses.

This table comes from immunoSEQ multiplex PCR, and its TCRdb copy is limited to in-frame clones, with some not included. The data hold about 680,000 clones, with around 92% observed a single time. V usage is TRBV5-8 and J usage is TRBJ2-1; 9 bases map to TRBD2. The sample here was peripheral blood, taken in a trial of Ad26.COV2.S vaccine versus placebo. The TCR was taken from a person aged 18-60 years who received the Ad26.COV2.S COVID-19 vaccine or a placebo. For the CDR3, the DNA is TGTGCCAGCAGCTTGGGGGGGCTAGCGGGGCCCAGTTTGGAGCAGTTCTTC. Its translation: CASSLGGLAGPSLEQFF.